The T cell receptor beta chain under discussion was sequenced for a study of OX40 agonist ivuxolimab in advanced cancers. Assay used: immunoSEQ multiplex PCR; TCRdb lists only in-frame clones, some missing. The table records some 83,000 clones, about four fifths of them present only once. This CDR3 has 13 amino acids. Trimming stripped 0 bases from V and 4 bases from J, with 9 bases between. Germline V gene data show CDR1 as GTSNPN and CDR2 as SVGIG (reference sequence). The input for sequencing was CD4+ or CD8+ T cells sorted from blood, taken in a trial of the OX40 agonist ivuxolimab. The TCR comes from an adult with an advanced solid tumor such as melanoma, head and neck, liver or kidney cancer. V and J are TRBV30 and TRBJ1-2; D remains unclear. The CDR3 sequence is CAWSVSPLYGYTF. The CDR3 nucleotides are TGTGCCTGGAGTGTTAGTCCTCTCTATGGCTACACCTTC. Drawing the rest from reference TRBV30 and TRBJ1-2, the complete variable domain is SQTIHQWPATLVQPVGSPLSLECTVEGTSNPNLYWYRQAAGRGLQLLFYSVGIGQISSEVPQNLSASRPQDRQFILSSKKLLLSDSGFYLCAWSVSPLYGYTFGSGTRLTVV.